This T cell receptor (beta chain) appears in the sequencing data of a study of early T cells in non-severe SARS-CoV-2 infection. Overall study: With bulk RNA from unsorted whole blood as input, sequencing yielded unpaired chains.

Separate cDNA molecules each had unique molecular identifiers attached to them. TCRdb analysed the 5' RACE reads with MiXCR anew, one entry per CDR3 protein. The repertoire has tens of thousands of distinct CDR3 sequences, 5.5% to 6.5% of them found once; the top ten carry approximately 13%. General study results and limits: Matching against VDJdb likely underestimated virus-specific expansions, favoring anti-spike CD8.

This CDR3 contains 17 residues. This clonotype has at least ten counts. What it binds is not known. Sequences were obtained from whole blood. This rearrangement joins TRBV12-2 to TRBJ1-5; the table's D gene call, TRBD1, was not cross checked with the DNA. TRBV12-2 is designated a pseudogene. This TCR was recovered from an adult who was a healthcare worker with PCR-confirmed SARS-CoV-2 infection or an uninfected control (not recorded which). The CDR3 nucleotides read TGTGCAAGTCGCCTCTACGAGCGACAGGGCTTTAATCAGCCCCAGCATTTT. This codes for CASRLYERQGFNQPQHF.